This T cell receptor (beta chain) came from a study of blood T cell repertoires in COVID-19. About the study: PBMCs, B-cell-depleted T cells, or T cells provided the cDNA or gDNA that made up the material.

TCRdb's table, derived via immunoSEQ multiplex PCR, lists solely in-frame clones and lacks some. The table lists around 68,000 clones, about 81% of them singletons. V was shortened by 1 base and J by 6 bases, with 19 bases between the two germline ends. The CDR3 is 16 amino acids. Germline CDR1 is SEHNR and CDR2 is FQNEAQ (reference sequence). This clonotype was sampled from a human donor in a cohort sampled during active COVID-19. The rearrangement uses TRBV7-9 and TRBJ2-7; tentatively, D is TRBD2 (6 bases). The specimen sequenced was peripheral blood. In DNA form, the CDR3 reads TGTGCCAGCAGCTTAGTGGCCCCAACGGGAGCAGGCGAGCAGTACTTC. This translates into CASSLVAPTGAGEQYF.